The 24 T cell receptor beta chains below were found in one sample sequenced in a study of OX40 agonist ivuxolimab in advanced cancers. Using immunoSEQ multiplex PCR, the repertoire was profiled, and TCRdb retains in-frame clones only, with some absent. The sample yields over 100,000 clones, more than 85% seen once. Sequenced material: CD4+ or CD8+ T cells sorted from blood, taken in a trial of the OX40 agonist ivuxolimab. Every receptor here comes from an adult with an advanced solid tumor such as melanoma, head and neck, liver or kidney cancer.

The chain recombines TRBV10-3 with TRBJ2-7; D possibly uses TRBD1 or TRBD2 (5 bases each). Trimming cost V 7 bases and J 6 bases, with 19 bases left between them. CDR1 is ENHRY and CDR2 is SYGVKD in the germline V gene. This CDR3 is 14 amino acids long. The DNA for the CDR3 is TGTGCCATCACCGAAAGAGGGACCCCGGGCGAGCAGTACTTC. It codes for CAITERGTPGEQYF.

V is TRBV7-9 and J is TRBJ2-7, with D hard to call. V lost 1 base and J 5 bases, leaving 6 bases between the germline ends. Germline V lookup: CDR1 SEHNR, CDR2 FQNEAQ (reference sequence). There are 12 residues in the CDR3. This chain's CDR3 is CASSLGYDEQYF. In DNA, the CDR3 is TGTGCCAGCAGCTTAGGGTATGACGAGCAGTACTTC.

V and J are TRBV19 and TRBJ2-7; D is undetermined. The V gene's germline CDR1 is LNHDA and CDR2 SQIVND (reference sequence). V was cut by 3 bases and J by 3 bases, with 12 bases left in between. The CDR3 spans 14 residues. The CDR3: CASSIEDPNYEQYF. CDR3 coding DNA: TGTGCCAGTAGTATTGAGGACCCTAACTACGAGCAGTACTTC.

The chain has TRBV19 and TRBJ1-2; the match to TRBD1 covers 7 bases. CDR3 size: 14 residues. V dropped 8 bases and J dropped 4; count of bases not matched to a gene: 10. Germline CDR1 reads LNHDA; CDR2 reads SQIVND (reference sequence). CDR3 loop: CASGDLGQIYGYTF. The CDR3 DNA follows: TGTGCCAGTGGGGACTTGGGACAGATCTATGGCTACACCTTC.

This chain uses TRBV19 with TRBJ2-4; 12 bases are a match to TRBD2. The ends lost 7 bases at V and 0 bases at J; junction bases unmatched: 16. This CDR3 is 20 amino acids long. Germline-derived CDR1 and CDR2 are LNHDA and SQIVND (reference sequence). The CDR3 nucleotides are TGTGCCAGTACTCAACGGACTAGCGGGAACCTAAATATAGCCAAAAACATTCAGTACTTC. Residues: CASTQRTSGNLNIAKNIQYF. Variable domain in full (rest from reference TRBV19 and TRBJ2-4): DGGITQSPKYLFRKEGQNVTLSCEQNLNHDAMYWYRQDPGQGLRLIYYSQIVNDFQKGDIAEGYSVSREKKESFPLTVTSAQKNPTAFYLCASTQRTSGNLNIAKNIQYFGAGTRLSVL.

This chain joins TRBV6-6 and TRBJ2-3, with no clear D. This CDR3 region has 12 residues. Trimming left V 0 bases short and J 6 bases short, with 4 bases between. Germline loops: CDR1 MNHNY, CDR2 SVGAGI (reference sequence). The CDR3 DNA is TGTGCCAGCAGTTACTCGGGCGATACGCAGTATTTT. It specifies CASSYSGDTQYF.

The chain carries TRBV13 and TRBJ2-7, with no clear D. The germline V gene encodes CDR1 PRHDT and CDR2 FYEKMQ (reference sequence). V was clipped by 5 bases and J by 2 bases, with 13 bases between them. CDR3 size: 14 residues. The CDR3 region is CASSHTERTYEQYF. CDR3 nucleotide sequence: TGTGCCAGCAGCCATACAGAAAGGACCTACGAGCAGTACTTC.

This rearrangement joins TRBV7-2 to TRBJ2-7; perhaps TRBD2 as D (5 bases). The CDR3 length is 17 residues. CDR1 is SGHTA and CDR2 is FQGNSA in the germline V gene. The V gene lost 0 bases and the J gene lost 4 bases, with 19 bases spanning the gap. CDR3 DNA: TGTGCCAGCAGCTTAGCATCGGGGATTCAGGACGTTTACGAGCAGTACTTC. Translated: CASSLASGIQDVYEQYF.

This clone was seen just once. The chain recombines TRBV4-1 with TRBJ2-7; TRBD2 might be the D (5 bases). Looked up from germline, CDR1 is MGHRA and CDR2 is YSYEKL. The CDR3 length is 13 residues. The V and J ends lost 4 bases and 3 bases respectively, with 10 bases between them. CDR3 residues: CASSLGRGYEQYF. The CDR3 nucleotides are TGCGCCAGCAGCCTAGGACGGGGCTACGAGCAGTACTTC.

The chain joins TRBV6-5 to TRBJ2-1; 14 nucleotides line up with TRBD2. From germline, CDR1 is MNHEY and CDR2 SVGAGI. The CDR3 spans 15 residues. V trimming: 7 bases; J trimming: 7 bases; junction bases outside the gene matches: 6. Here the CDR3 reads CASTKGTSGGNEQFF. The DNA for the CDR3 is TGTGCCAGCACCAAAGGGACTAGCGGGGGAAATGAGCAGTTCTTC.

CDR3 protein: CASSLGDRNYGYTF. DNA for the CDR3: TGTGCCAGCAGCTTAGGGGACCGAAACTATGGCTACACCTTC. The chain employs TRBV7-2 and TRBJ1-2, with D perhaps matching TRBD1 (5 bases). The germline gives CDR1 SGHTA, CDR2 FQGNSA. V shed 1 base and J shed 2 bases, with 8 bases lying between them. The CDR3 covers 14 residues.

The chain uses TRBV6-6 and TRBJ1-2; D possibly corresponds to TRBD1 (5 bases). V shed 3 bases and J shed 4 bases, with 12 bases lying between them. There are 14 residues in the CDR3. From germline, CDR1 is MNHNY and CDR2 SVGAGI (reference sequence). The CDR3 is CASSYQGSLYGYTF. CDR3 in DNA: TGTGCCAGCAGTTATCAGGGTTCCCTCTATGGCTACACCTTC.

This clone was detected once. The chain couples TRBV28 to TRBJ1-6; TRBD1 might be the D (5 bases). Germline V gene lookup returns CDR1 MDHEN and CDR2 SYDVKM. With 6 bases removed from V and 6 bases from J, the gap between germline ends came to 15 bases. The CDR3 contains 15 residues. CDR3 nucleotide sequence: TGTGCCAGCAGCTGGCAAGGGGCTGGTAATTCACCCCTCCACTTT. This translates into CASSWQGAGNSPLHF.

This chain links TRBV10-2 with TRBJ2-2; 7 bases are a match to TRBD1. Germline loops: CDR1 WSHSY, CDR2 SAAADI. The CDR3 totals 13 residues. The J segment lost 7 bases and the V segment lost 6 bases, leaving 5 bases of the junction unmatched. The CDR3 spells CASRDRTVGELFF. The CDR3 coding sequence is TGCGCCAGCAGGGACAGGACGGTCGGGGAGCTGTTTTTT.

This chain joins TRBV5-8 and TRBJ1-1; 7 positions agree with TRBD1. Trimming cost V 2 bases and J 4 bases; bases outside gene matches: 11. The CDR3 covers 16 residues. Germline lookup yields CDR1 SGHTS and CDR2 YDEGEE. The CDR3 region has the DNA TGTGCCAGCAGCTTTGAAGCGACAGGGAGGAGCACTGAAGCTTTCTTT. It is translated as CASSFEATGRSTEAFF.

This sequence joins TRBV29-1 and TRBJ2-3; 9 bases align to TRBD2. V gave up 4 bases and J gave up 6 bases; unmatched junction bases: 8. Germline values: CDR1 SQVTM, CDR2 ANQGSEA. The CDR3 is 14 amino acids. The CDR3 reads CSVAGLAFRDTQYF. DNA of the CDR3: TGCAGCGTTGCCGGACTAGCGTTTCGGGATACGCAGTATTTT.

The J gene is TRBJ2-1, the V gene TRBV28, with 7 positions matching TRBD2. CDR1 and CDR2 from the germline V gene are MDHEN and SYDVKM. V lost 3 bases and J lost 4; bases outside the gene matches: 12. The CDR3 runs 17 residues. CDR3 DNA: TGTGCCAGCAGTTTTTCCCCATTGCGGGAGAATTACAATGAGCAGTTCTTC. This gives the protein CASSFSPLRENYNEQFF.

The V call is TRBV15, the J call TRBJ2-5; 12 bases match TRBD2. The V and J ends lost 6 bases and 2 bases, in that order; junction bases with no gene match: 4. Germline V gene lookup returns CDR1 LNHNV and CDR2 YYDKDF (reference sequence). The CDR3 loop spans 15 amino acids. CDR3: CATSRTSGEQETQYF. CDR3 sequence (DNA): TGTGCCACCAGTCGGACTAGCGGGGAACAAGAGACCCAGTACTTC.

In its sample, this clone was seen once. The chain carries TRBV30 and TRBJ1-1; D not certain. The CDR3 length is 15 residues. The ends were cut back, 0 bases at V and 6 bases at J, with 17 bases in the middle. Germline V gene lookup returns CDR1 GTSNPN and CDR2 SVGIG (reference sequence). CDR3: CAWSVRSGPRAEAFF. DNA of the CDR3: TGTGCCTGGAGTGTAAGGTCCGGCCCGAGGGCTGAAGCTTTCTTT.

The chain couples TRBV7-8 to TRBJ1-6, with 7 bases fitting TRBD1. CDR1 is SGHVS, CDR2 FQNEAQ, per germline. The CDR3 consists of 14 residues. Unmatched junction bases numbered 7, after V lost 1 base and J lost 13 bases. The CDR3 coding sequence is TGTGCCAGCAGCTTAGGACAGGGTAGGGGGCCCCTCCACTTT. It encodes CASSLGQGRGPLHF.

The V call is TRBV6-1, the J call TRBJ2-3; D gene uncertain. V lost 10 bases and J lost 1, with 18 bases in between. The CDR3 has 15 residues. Germline V lookup: CDR1 MNHNS, CDR2 SASEGT. CDR3 residues: CATRRGDYRTDTQYF. CDR3 nucleotide sequence: TGTGCCACCCGGCGAGGAGATTATCGCACAGATACGCAGTATTTT.

The gene calls are TRBV5-4 and TRBJ1-1, with 9 bases aligning to TRBD1. J gave up 5 bases and V 4 bases, and 9 bases lay outside the gene matches. CDR1 is SGHNT, CDR2 YYREEE, per germline (reference sequence). This CDR3 has 15 amino acids. The chain's CDR3 is CASSLGQGVATEAFF. Written as DNA, the CDR3 is TGTGCCAGCAGCCTGGGACAGGGTGTCGCGACTGAAGCTTTCTTT.

The V gene is TRBV6-5, the J gene TRBJ2-1; tentatively, D is TRBD1 or TRBD2 (6 bases each). The CDR3 length is 13 residues. Germline CDR1 is MNHEY and CDR2 is SVGAGI. Trimming removed 6 bases from V and 7 bases from J, with 13 bases in between. In DNA form, the CDR3 reads TGTGCCAGCAGAATAACAGGGAGGAATGAGCAGTTCTTC. Residues: CASRITGRNEQFF.

The chain employs TRBV27 and TRBJ2-5; perhaps TRBD1 as D (6 bases). The CDR3 sequence is 15 residues long. V shed 4 bases and J shed 1 base, with 13 bases lying between them. CDR1 MNHEY and CDR2 SMNVEV come from the germline V gene (reference sequence). CDR3 in DNA: TGTGCCAGCAGTTCAGCCCTGGGGGCCCAAGAGACCCAGTACTTC. It specifies CASSSALGAQETQYF.